This entry features one T cell receptor (beta chain) sequence. Antigen specificity is unknown. The cohort excluded patients with autoimmune disease history or systemic immunosuppression. TCRdb's copy holds only in-frame clones and misses some; the assay was immunoSEQ multiplex PCR. The data show fewer than 45,000 clones, approximately 90% seen once. The data stem from a study of OX40 agonist ivuxolimab in advanced cancers. At the level of the study: Subjects had a mean age of around 60 years, with a range of roughly 23 to 79; around 80% were male. Overall study findings and caveats: CD8+ T cells showed, on average, more clonal expansion than CD4+ cells.

The CDR3 loop spans 11 amino acids. V was pared by 11 bases and J by 2 bases, with 8 bases between. Germline V gene sequence: CDR1 MNHGY, CDR2 SAAAGT. The source is an adult with an advanced solid tumor such as melanoma, head and neck, liver or kidney cancer. Sequenced here: CD4+ or CD8+ T cells sorted from blood, sampled in a trial of the OX40 agonist ivuxolimab. The chain employs TRBV6-8 and TRBJ2-3, with D hard to call. CDR3 sequence reads: CAAGYTDTQYF. Here the CDR3 DNA reads TGTGCCGCAGGTTACACAGATACGCAGTATTTT.